This T cell receptor (beta chain) was documented in a study of early T cells in non-severe SARS-CoV-2 infection. MiXCR, run by TCRdb on the 5' RACE reads, gives a single entry per CDR3 protein. The repertoire holds some 120,000 distinct CDR3 sequences, about 16% seen once, with 21% in the top ten. The germline V gene encodes CDR1 SGHRS and CDR2 YFSETQ. V lost 2 bases to trimming and J lost 7 bases, with 12 bases between them. This CDR3 spans 13 amino acids. The rearrangement links TRBV5-1 to TRBJ1-1; no clear D. The clonotype comes from an adult who was a healthcare worker with PCR-confirmed SARS-CoV-2 infection or an uninfected control (not recorded which). Sequencing used whole blood. DNA of the CDR3: TGCGCCAGCAGCTTCCACACCCCGGGTGAAGCTTTCTTT. Translation: CASSFHTPGEAFF.